These T cell receptor beta chains were read from a single sample in a study of blood T cells in healthy people across ages. TCRdb itself ran the 5' RACE reads through MiXCR, one entry per CDR3 protein. The sample consists of roughly 2 million distinct CDR3 sequences, less than 50% of them appearing once. Sequences were obtained from blood. These receptors came from a woman aged 40 to 55 in good health. The CDR3 runs from the conserved cysteine through the conserved F or W. Clone size is stated in some rows and not others, as once, few, many or a class when expanded.

NA	TRBV27	NA	CASSTNADYEQYF
once	TRBV6-6	TRBJ1-6	CASRTGAFSPLHF
NA	TRBV2	TRBJ2-5	CASRGGQGLKEQYF
NA	TRBV28	TRBJ1-5	CASTGLPGNQPQHF
NA	TRBV7-9	TRBJ1-2	CASSPFGAGTYGYTF
NA	TRBV7-9	TRBJ2-1	CASSSEMKGEQFF
NA	TRBV25-1	TRBJ1-2	CASSPSAGLNYGYTF
few	TRBV7-2	TRBJ2-7	CASSYPGEMREQYF
few	TRBV6-1	TRBJ1-2	CASISTLRPGQGAHGYTF
few	TRBV6-2/TRBV6-3	TRBJ1-2	CASSYDPPGYTF